This TCR beta chain derives from a study of blood T cell repertoires in COVID-19. In the study overall: The origin of the acute and convalescent COVID-19 samples was the United States, Italy and Spain. Sample material is recorded as cDNA or gDNA derived from T cells, B-cell-depleted T cells, or PBMCs.

Looked up from germline, CDR1 is MGHDK and CDR2 is SYGVNS. The V gene lost 2 bases and the J gene lost 8 bases, with 15 bases spanning the gap. CDR3 length: 15 amino acids. Seattle researchers signed up patients amid active infection and tracked them longitudinally. TCRdb's table, derived via immunoSEQ multiplex PCR, lists solely in-frame clones and lacks some. In the table there are around 130,000 clones, approximately 90% of which are singletons. This TCR came from a human donor with COVID-19, enrolled during active disease. The donor label of this sample is uncertain. The chain uses TRBV25-1 and TRBJ1-4; D is perhaps TRBD1 (6 bases). The sample consisted of peripheral blood. The CDR3 loop is CASSESRGGGEKLFF. Here the CDR3 DNA reads TGTGCCAGCAGTGAAAGCAGGGGTGGTGGGGAAAAACTGTTTTTT.